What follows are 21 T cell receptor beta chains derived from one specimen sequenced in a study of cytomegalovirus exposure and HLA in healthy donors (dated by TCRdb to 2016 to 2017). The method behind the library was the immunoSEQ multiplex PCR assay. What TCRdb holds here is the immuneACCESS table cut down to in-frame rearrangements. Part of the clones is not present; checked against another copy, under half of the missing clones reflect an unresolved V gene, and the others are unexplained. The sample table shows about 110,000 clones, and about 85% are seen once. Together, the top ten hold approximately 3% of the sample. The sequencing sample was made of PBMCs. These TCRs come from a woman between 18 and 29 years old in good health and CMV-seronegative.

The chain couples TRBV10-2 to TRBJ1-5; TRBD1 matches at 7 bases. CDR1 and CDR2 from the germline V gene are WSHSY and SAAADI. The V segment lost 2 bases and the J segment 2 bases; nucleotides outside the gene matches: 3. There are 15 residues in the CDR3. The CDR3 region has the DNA TGCGCCAGCAGTGAGAGTCAGGGGGGCAATCAGCCCCAGCATTTT. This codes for CASSESQGGNQPQHF.

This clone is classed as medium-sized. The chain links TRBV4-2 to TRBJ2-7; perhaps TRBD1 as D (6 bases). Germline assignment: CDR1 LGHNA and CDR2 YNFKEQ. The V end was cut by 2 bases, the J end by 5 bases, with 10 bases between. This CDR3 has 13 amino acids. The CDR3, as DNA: TGTGCCAGCAGCCAACAGGGGACCGACGAGCAGTACTTC. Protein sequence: CASSQQGTDEQYF.

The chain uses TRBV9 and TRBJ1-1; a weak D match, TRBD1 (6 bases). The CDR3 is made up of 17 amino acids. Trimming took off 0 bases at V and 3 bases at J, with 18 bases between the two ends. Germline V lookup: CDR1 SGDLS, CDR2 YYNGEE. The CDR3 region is CASSVVFQGQGYTEAFF. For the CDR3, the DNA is TGTGCCAGCAGCGTAGTTTTTCAGGGGCAGGGGTACACTGAAGCTTTCTTT.

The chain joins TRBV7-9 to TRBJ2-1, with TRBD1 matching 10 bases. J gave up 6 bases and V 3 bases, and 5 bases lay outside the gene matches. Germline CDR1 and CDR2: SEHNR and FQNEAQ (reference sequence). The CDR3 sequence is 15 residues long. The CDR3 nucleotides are TGTGCCAGCAGCTTGGGACAGGGGATCATCAATGAGCAGTTCTTC. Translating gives CASSLGQGIINEQFF.

The CDR3, as DNA: TGTGCCAGCAGCTCACCGGGACAGAATTATAGCAATCAGCCCCAGCATTTT. This codes for CASSSPGQNYSNQPQHF. V and J are TRBV5-4 and TRBJ1-5; 7 bases agree with TRBD1. Germline lookup yields CDR1 SGHNT and CDR2 YYREEE (reference sequence). The CDR3 consists of 17 residues. V gave up 3 bases and J gave up 0 bases; unmatched junction bases: 9.

Here the CDR3 reads CASSLARDEKLFF. DNA for the CDR3: TGTGCCAGCAGCTTAGCCAGGGATGAAAAACTGTTTTTT. The rearrangement uses TRBV7-9 and TRBJ1-4; D may be TRBD1 (5 bases). The CDR3 runs to 13 residues. Germline assignment: CDR1 SEHNR and CDR2 FQNEAQ (reference sequence). V was shortened by 0 bases and J by 6 bases, with 5 bases between the two germline ends.

This CDR3 reads CASIRQVNTEAFF. The CDR3 DNA is TGTGCCAGCATCAGACAGGTTAACACTGAAGCTTTCTTT. The rearrangement links TRBV6-1 to TRBJ1-1, with D possibly being TRBD1 (6 bases). Looked up from germline, CDR1 is MNHNS and CDR2 is SASEGT. Deletions cut 7 bases from V and 2 bases from J, with 11 bases between. The CDR3 contains 13 residues.

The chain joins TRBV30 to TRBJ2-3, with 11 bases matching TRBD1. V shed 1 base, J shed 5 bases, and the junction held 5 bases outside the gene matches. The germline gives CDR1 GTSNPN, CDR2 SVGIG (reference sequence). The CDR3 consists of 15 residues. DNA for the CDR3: TGTGCCTGGAGTGGGACAGGGGGCGCATTAGATACGCAGTATTTT. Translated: CAWSGTGGALDTQYF.

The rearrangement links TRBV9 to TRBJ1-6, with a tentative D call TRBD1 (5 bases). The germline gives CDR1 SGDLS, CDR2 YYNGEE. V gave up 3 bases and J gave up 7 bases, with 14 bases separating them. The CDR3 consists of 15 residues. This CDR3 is CASSGAGTGNSPLHF. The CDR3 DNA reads TGTGCCAGCAGCGGCGCCGGGACTGGGAATTCACCCCTCCACTTT. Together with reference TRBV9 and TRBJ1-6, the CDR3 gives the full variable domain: DSGVTQTPKHLITATGQRVTLRCSPRSGDLSVYWYQQSLDQGLQFLIQYYNGEERAKGNILERFSAQQFPDLHSELNLSSLELGDSALYFCASSGAGTGNSPLHFGNGTRLTVT.

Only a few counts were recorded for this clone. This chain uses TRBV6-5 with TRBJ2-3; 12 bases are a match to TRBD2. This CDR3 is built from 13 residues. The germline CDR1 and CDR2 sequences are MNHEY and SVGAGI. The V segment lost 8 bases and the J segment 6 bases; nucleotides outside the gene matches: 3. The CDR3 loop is CASLTSGGDTQYF. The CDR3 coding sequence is TGTGCCAGCCTGACTAGCGGGGGTGATACGCAGTATTTT.

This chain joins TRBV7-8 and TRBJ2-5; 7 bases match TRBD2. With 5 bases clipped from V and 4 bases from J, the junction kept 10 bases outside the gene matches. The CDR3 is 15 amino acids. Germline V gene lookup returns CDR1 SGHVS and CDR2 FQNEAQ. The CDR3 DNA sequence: TGTGCCAGCAGCCCCGCCCCAGGGAGGGGAGAGACCCAGTACTTC. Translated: CASSPAPGRGETQYF.

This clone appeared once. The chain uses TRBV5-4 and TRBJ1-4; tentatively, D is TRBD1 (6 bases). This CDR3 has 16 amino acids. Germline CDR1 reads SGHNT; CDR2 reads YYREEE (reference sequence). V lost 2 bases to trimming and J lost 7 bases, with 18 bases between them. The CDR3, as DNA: TGTGCCAGCAGCTTTAAACGGATAAGGGGGTCTGAAAAACTGTTTTTT. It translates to CASSFKRIRGSEKLFF.

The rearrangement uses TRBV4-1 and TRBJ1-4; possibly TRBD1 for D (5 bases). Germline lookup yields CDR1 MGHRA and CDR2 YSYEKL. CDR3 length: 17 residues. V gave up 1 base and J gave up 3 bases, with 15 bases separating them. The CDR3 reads CASSQVARPGANEKLFF. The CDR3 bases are TGCGCCAGCAGCCAAGTTGCGCGCCCGGGGGCTAATGAAAAACTGTTTTTT.

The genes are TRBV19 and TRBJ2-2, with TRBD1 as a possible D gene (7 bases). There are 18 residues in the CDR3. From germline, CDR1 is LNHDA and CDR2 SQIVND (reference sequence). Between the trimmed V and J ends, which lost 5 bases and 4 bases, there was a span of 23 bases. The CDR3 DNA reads TGTGCCAGTAGTTACCTAAACAGGGGAGGCCGGTCCACCGGGGAGCTGTTTTTT. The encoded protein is CASSYLNRGGRSTGELFF.

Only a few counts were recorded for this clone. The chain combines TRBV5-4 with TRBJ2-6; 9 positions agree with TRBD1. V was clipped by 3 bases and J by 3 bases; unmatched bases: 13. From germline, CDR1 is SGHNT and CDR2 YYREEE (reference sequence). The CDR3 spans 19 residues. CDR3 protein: CASSSPRTGDAGGANVLTF. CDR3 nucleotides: TGTGCCAGCAGCTCGCCACGGACAGGGGACGCCGGTGGGGCCAACGTCCTGACTTTC.

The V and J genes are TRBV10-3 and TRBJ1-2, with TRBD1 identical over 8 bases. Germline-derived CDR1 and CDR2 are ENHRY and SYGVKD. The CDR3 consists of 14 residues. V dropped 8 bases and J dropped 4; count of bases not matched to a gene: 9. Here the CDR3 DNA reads TGTGCCATCGCCCGGACAGGGTTCCTCTATGGCTACACCTTC. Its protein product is CAIARTGFLYGYTF.

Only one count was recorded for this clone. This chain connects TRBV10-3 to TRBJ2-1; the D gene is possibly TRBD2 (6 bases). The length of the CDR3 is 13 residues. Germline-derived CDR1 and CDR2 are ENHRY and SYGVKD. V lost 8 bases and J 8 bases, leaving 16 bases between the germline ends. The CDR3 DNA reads TGTGCCATCCGCGTGGGGGGTGAGGATGAGCAGTTCTTC. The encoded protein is CAIRVGGEDEQFF.

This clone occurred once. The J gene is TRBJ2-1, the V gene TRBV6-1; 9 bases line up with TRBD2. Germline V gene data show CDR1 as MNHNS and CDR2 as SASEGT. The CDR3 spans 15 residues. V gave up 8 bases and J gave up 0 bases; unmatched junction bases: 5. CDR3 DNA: TGTGCCAGCCGCGGGAGGGACAGCTCCTACAATGAGCAGTTCTTC. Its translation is CASRGRDSSYNEQFF.

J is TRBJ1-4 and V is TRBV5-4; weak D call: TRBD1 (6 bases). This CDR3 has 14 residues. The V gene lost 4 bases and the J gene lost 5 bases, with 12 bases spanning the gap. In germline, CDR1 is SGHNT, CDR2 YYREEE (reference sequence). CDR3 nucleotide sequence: TGTGCCAGCAGCAGGAGGGGGGGAAATGAAAAACTGTTTTTT. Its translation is CASSRRGGNEKLFF.

In DNA form, the CDR3 reads TGTGCCAGCAGCCCTGATGAGGTAGTAACTGAAGCTTTCTTT. Amino acid sequence: CASSPDEVVTEAFF. This chain uses TRBV7-9 with TRBJ1-1, with unresolved D. Germline loops: CDR1 SEHNR, CDR2 FQNEAQ (reference sequence). The CDR3 length is 14 residues. Between the trimmed V and J ends, which lost 5 bases and 5 bases, there was a span of 15 bases. Based on the CDR3 plus reference TRBV7-9 and TRBJ1-1, the full variable domain is DTGVSQNPRHKITKRGQNVTFRCDPISEHNRLYWYRQTLGQGPEFLTYFQNEAQLEKSRLLSDRFSAERPKGSFSTLEIQRTEQGDSAMYLCASSPDEVVTEAFFGQGTRLTVV.

The CDR3 loop is CASSKDSSTNEKLFF. CDR3 bases: TGTGCCAGCAGTAAGGACTCGTCAACTAATGAAAAACTGTTTTTT. The V and J genes are TRBV6-1 and TRBJ1-4; D not certain. CDR1 is MNHNS and CDR2 is SASEGT in the germline V gene. Trimming stripped 5 bases from V and 0 bases from J, with 10 bases between. The CDR3 spans 15 residues.